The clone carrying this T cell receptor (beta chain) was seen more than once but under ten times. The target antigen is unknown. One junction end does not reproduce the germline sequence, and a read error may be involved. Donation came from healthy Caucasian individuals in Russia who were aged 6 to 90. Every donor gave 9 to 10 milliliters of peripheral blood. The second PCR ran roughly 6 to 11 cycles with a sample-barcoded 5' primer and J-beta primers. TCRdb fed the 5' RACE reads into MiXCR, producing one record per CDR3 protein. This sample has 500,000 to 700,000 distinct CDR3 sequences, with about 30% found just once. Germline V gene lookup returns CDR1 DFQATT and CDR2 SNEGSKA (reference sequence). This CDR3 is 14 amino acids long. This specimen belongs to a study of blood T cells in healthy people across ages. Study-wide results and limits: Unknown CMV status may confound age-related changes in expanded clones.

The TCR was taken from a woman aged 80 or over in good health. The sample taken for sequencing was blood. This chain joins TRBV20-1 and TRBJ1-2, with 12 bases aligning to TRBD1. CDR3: CSAGGQGANYGCTF. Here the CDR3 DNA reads TGCAGTGCTGGGGGACAGGGGGCAAACTATGGCTGCACCTTC.